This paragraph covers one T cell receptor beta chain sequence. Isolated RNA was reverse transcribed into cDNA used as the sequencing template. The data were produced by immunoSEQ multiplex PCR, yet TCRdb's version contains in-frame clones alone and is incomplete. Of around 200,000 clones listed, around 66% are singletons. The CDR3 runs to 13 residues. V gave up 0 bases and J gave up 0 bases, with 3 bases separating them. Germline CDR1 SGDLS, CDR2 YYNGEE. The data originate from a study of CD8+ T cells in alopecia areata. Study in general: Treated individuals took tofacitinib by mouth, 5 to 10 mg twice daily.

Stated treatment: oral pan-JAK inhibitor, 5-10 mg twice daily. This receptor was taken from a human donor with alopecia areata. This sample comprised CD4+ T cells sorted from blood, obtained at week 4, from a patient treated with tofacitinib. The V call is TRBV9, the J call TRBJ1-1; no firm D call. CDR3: CASSVDLNTEAFF. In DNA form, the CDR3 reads TGTGCCAGCAGCGTAGATCTGAACACTGAAGCTTTCTTT.